The source of this T cell receptor beta chain is a study of blood T cell repertoires in COVID-19. Overall study context: The United States, Italy and Spain provided the acute and convalescent COVID-19 samples. Nucleic acid was either cDNA or gDNA, and it came from T cells, B-cell-depleted T cells, or PBMCs.

In the authors' workflow: Nucleated cell counts were estimated from reference gene primer amplification. Sequenced by immunoSEQ multiplex PCR; TCRdb stores in-frame clones only, minus some. The V and J calls and the clone size are those of that table, but D and trimming were determined from the DNA. The sample shows some 130,000 clones, roughly 82% of them seen only once. The junction had 9 bases not matched to a gene; V was cut back by 8 bases and J by 2 bases. This CDR3 contains 15 residues. Per the germline V gene, CDR1 is SGHTA and CDR2 is FQGNSA. The receptor was isolated from an elderly man with acute or convalescent COVID-19. Sequenced: peripheral blood. This chain connects TRBV7-2 to TRBJ2-5; 9 bases agree with TRBD1. The DNA for the CDR3 is TGTGCCAGCGCAAGATTGGACAGGGGACAAGAGACCCAGTACTTC. Protein sequence: CASARLDRGQETQYF. Together with reference TRBV7-2 and TRBJ2-5, the CDR3 gives the full variable domain: GAGVSQSPSNKVTEKGKDVELRCDPISGHTALYWYRQSLGQGLEFLIYFQGNSAPDKSGLPSDRFSAERTGGSVSTLTIQRTQQEDSAVYLCASARLDRGQETQYFGPGTRLLVL.